This is a list of T cell receptor beta chains from one sample in a study of cytomegalovirus exposure and HLA in healthy donors. The method was immunoSEQ multiplex PCR; TCRdb's version includes in-frame clones alone and lacks a portion of them. The sample includes some 40,000 clones, around 50% of them seen just once. Sequenced material: PBMCs. Receptor source: a woman in her forties in good health and CMV-seropositive. Each CDR3 is given with its conserved first and last residue. The order of the fields is V gene, J gene, CDR3 protein.

TRBV6-1,TRBJ2-5,CASAREQETQYF
TRBV4-2,TRBJ2-7,CASSQTQGAGYEQYF
TRBV4-3,TRBJ1-3,CASSQALRRARQNSGNTIYF
TRBV29-1,TRBJ2-5,CSAPGSQETQYF
TRBV6-5,TRBJ1-1,CASSYRTGKSEAFF
TRBV18,TRBJ2-1,CAAEGGNNEQFF
TRBV28,TRBJ1-2,CASSSGTGWNGYTF
TRBV11-3,TRBJ2-3,CASSGTGEDTQYF
TRBV9,TRBJ1-2,CASSIRTGDYGYTF
TRBV5-1,TRBJ2-5,CASSAPGQGAGETQYF
TRBV6-5,TRBJ1-3,CASRGRTHNTIYF
TRBV6-5,TRBJ2-5,CASSPQGGRGETQYF
TRBV7-6,TRBJ2-7,CASSLVGWQGAGYEQYF
TRBV5-1,TRBJ1-4,CASSLEARGQEKLFF
TRBV7-3,TRBJ2-1,CASSPGASSGVQFF
TRBV19,TRBJ1-1,CASSIARNTEAFF
TRBV6-5,TRBJ2-1,CASSPGGVRSHFF
TRBV19,TRBJ2-7,CASSLERDNEQYF
TRBV6-4,TRBJ2-7,CASSDSGTSGGPYEQYF
TRBV5-4,TRBJ2-3,CASSLRTNPDTQYF
TRBV7-2,TRBJ1-4,CASSPTATNEKLFF
TRBV19,TRBJ1-1,CASKGYTSGDTEAFF
TRBV4-3,TRBJ2-5,CASSQGSGTVETQYF
TRBV15,TRBJ1-1,CATSTETGRAFF
TRBV7-2,TRBJ2-3,CASSYWTSGSYF
TRBV4-2,TRBJ2-3,CASSPVIAASTDTQYF
TRBV5-8,TRBJ1-2,CASSSRDRYADYGYTF
TRBV4-2,TRBJ2-1,CASSQGSSGGAVTYNEQFF
TRBV28,TRBJ2-7,CASSRPGQGYEQYF
TRBV7-9,TRBJ1-3,CASSLLQSGNTIYF
TRBV27,TRBJ2-6,CASSSPRDSFSGANVLTF
TRBV7-6,TRBJ2-1,CASSLHGTRMDEQFF
TRBV5-4,TRBJ2-1,CASSSTGTTYNEQFF
TRBV28,TRBJ2-5,CASGRQGFETQYF